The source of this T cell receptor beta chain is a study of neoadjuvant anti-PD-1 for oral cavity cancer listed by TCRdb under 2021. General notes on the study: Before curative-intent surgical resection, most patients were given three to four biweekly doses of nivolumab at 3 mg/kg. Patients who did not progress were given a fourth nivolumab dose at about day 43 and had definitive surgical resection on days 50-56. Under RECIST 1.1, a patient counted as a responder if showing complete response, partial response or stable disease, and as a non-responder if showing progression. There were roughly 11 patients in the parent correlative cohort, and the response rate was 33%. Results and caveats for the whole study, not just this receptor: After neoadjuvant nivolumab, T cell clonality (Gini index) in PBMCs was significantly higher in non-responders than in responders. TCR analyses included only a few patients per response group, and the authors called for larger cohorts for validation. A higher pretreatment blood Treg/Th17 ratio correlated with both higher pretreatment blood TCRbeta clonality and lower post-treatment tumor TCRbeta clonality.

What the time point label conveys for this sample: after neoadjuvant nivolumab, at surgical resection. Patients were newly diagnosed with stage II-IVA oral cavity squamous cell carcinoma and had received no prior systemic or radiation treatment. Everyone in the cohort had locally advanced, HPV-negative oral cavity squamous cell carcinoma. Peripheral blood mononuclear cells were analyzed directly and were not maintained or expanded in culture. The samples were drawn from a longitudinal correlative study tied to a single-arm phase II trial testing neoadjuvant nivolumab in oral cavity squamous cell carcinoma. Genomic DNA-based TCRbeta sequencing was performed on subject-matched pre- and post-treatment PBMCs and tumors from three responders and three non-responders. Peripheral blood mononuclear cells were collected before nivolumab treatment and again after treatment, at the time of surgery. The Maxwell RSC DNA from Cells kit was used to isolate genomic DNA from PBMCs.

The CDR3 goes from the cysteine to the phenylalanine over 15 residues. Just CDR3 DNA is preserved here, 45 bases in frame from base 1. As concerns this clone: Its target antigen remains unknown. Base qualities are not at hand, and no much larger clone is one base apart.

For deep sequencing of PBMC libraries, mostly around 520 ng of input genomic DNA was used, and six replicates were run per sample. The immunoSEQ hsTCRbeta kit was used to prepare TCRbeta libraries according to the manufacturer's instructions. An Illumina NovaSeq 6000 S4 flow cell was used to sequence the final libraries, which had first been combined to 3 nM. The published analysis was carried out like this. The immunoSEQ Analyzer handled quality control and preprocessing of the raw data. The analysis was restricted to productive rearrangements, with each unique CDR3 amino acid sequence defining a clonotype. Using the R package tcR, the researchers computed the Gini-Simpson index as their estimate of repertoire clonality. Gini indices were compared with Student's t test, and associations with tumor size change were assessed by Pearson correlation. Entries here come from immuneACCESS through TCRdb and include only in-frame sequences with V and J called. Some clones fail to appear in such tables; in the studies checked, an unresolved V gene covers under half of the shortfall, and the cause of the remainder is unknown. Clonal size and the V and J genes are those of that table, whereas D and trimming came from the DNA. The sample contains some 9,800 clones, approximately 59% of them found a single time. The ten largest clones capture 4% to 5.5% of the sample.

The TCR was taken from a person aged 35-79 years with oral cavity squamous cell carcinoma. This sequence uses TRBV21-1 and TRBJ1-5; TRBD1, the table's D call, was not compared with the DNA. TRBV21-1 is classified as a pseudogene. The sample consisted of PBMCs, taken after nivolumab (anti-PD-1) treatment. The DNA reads TGTGCCAGCATCGATAACAGGGGCAGCAATCAGCCCCAGCATTTT. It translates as CASIDNRGSNQPQHF.